The 7 T cell receptor beta chains below were found in one sample sequenced in a study of T cells in Graves' hyperthyroidism and ophthalmopathy. The TCR beta CDR3 regions underwent amplification using RNA transcripts as the source. HTBI primers drove first-round RT-PCR of the TCR CDR3. A single record per CDR3 protein comes from TCRdb applying MiXCR to the multiplex PCR reads. This table has about 600,000 distinct CDR3 sequences, 13% to 15% appearing once. The sample comprised blood. The source is a woman between 18 and 30 years old with Graves' ophthalmopathy.

This clonotype was counted between two and nine times. The chain combines TRBV18 with TRBJ1-2, with a possible D match to TRBD1 (5 bases). This CDR3 comprises 16 residues. Germline V CDR1 and CDR2: KGHSH, LQKENI. Trimming removed 6 bases from V and 8 bases from J, with 25 bases in between. CDR3 sequence: CASSHGTKPSGKGYTF. The CDR3 coding sequence is TGTGCCAGCTCTCACGGGACGAAACCCTCAGGGAAGGGCTACACCTTC.

This clonotype was counted at least ten times. This chain uses TRBV28 with TRBJ2-3; no reliable D call. Germline V gene data show CDR1 as MDHEN and CDR2 as SYDVKM. Trimming cost V 4 bases and J 0 bases, with 14 bases left between them. This CDR3 has 16 residues. Here the CDR3 DNA reads TGTGCCAGCAGTTCACCAGAGACCTCTAGCACAGATACGCAGTATTTT. Translation: CASSSPETSSTDTQYF. Full variable domain (rest looked up from reference TRBV28 and TRBJ2-3): DVKVTQSSRYLVKRTGEKVFLECVQDMDHENMFWYRQDPGLGLRLIYFSYDVKMKEKGDIPEGYSVSREKKERFSLILESASTNQTSMYLCASSSPETSSTDTQYFGPGTRLTVL.

The chain has TRBV7-8 and TRBJ2-3; TRBD2 matches at 10 bases. The CDR3 consists of 16 residues. V was clipped by 5 bases and J by 6 bases; unmatched bases: 11. CDR1 and CDR2 from the germline V gene are SGHVS and FQNEAQ. CDR3 in amino acids: CASSPTLAGASDTQYF. The CDR3 nucleotides are TGTGCCAGCAGCCCAACGCTAGCGGGAGCATCGGATACGCAGTATTTT.

This clonotype was detected ten times or more. V is TRBV30 and J is TRBJ2-7, with D possibly TRBD1 on 5 matching bases. The CDR3 contains 13 residues. The V gene lost 2 bases and the J gene lost 2 bases, with 10 bases spanning the gap. Germline V gene data show CDR1 as GTSNPN and CDR2 as SVGIG (reference sequence). The CDR3 protein is CAWSLGDPYEQYF. In nucleotides, the CDR3 is TGTGCCTGGAGTTTAGGGGATCCCTACGAGCAGTACTTC.

This clonotype has more than one count but fewer than ten. A much larger clone lies a single base off, so this may be a read error. The rearrangement links TRBV6-1 to TRBJ2-1; D is possibly TRBD2 (5 bases). CDR3 length: 17 amino acids. CDR1 is MNHNS and CDR2 is SASEGT in the germline V gene. The CDR3 here is CASSPLAQRSSHNEQFF. For the CDR3, the DNA is TGTGCCAGCAGTCCCCTTGCCCAGCGGAGCTCCCACAATGAGCAGTTCTTC.

The CDR3 reads CASSLGGGNLCEQYF. CDR3 in DNA: TGTGCCAGCAGCTTAGGAGGGGGCAACCTTTGCGAGCAGTACTTC. The chain has TRBV7-9 and TRBJ2-7; 7 bases fit TRBD1. The CDR3 has 15 residues. V lost 1 base, J lost 6 bases, and 9 bases stayed unmatched. Germline values: CDR1 SEHNR, CDR2 FQNEAQ (reference sequence).

This clonotype was seen repeatedly, ten times or more. The V and J genes are TRBV11-2 and TRBJ2-1; D is ambiguous. This CDR3 is 15 amino acids long. Per the germline V gene, CDR1 is SGHAT and CDR2 is FQNNGV. The germline V and J ends were trimmed by 1 base and 6 bases, with 13 bases remaining between them. The CDR3 region has the DNA TGTGCCAGCAGCTTAGCTCGGTTCTTCGGCAATGAGCAGTTCTTC. Amino acids: CASSLARFFGNEQFF.